This entry features one T cell receptor beta chain sequence. The target of this receptor is not known. Nothing much larger sits one base from this clone, and base qualities are not available. The sample belongs to a study of CD4 T cells in relation to SARS-CoV-2 and coronaviruses (dated by TCRdb to the early 2020s). Broadly, across the study: Using patient-derived lymphoblastoid cell lines, the shared crossreactive spike epitopes were mapped to their HLA restriction. At the level of individual TCR clonotypes, the study measured memory CD4+ T cell crossreactivity between SARS-CoV-2 spike protein and common cold coronavirus spike proteins. The Adaptive Biotechnologies TCR-sequencing kit was used to sequence samples from a few pre-COVID donors and the naive versus memory experiments, whereas other data were Illumina-based. A different TCR-beta assay, based on Illumina, was used to sequence expansion assays from other donors in the study.

DNA from uncultured naive and memory CD4+ T cells underwent immunoSEQ TCR-beta sequencing at deep resolution. The original methods were these. During preprocessing, nonproductive sequences were discarded, as were any CDR3s that did not begin with C, did not end with F or W, or were shorter than 7 amino acids. Cultured and uncultured naive and memory CD4+ repertoires were searched for CDR3s previously identified as spike- and CEF-reactive. After three terminal residues were trimmed from each end, CDR3 homology was quantified as pairwise Levenshtein distance using the stringdist R package. Entries here come from immuneACCESS through TCRdb and include only in-frame sequences with V and J called. Some clones fail to appear in such tables; in the studies checked, an unresolved V gene covers under half of the shortfall, and the cause of the remainder is unknown. From that table come the V and J calls and clone size; the DNA was used to work out D and trimming. This sample lists about 59,000 clones; 75% to 90% were detected once. The ten biggest clones cover more than 1.1% of the sample.

CD4+ T cells from unexposed donors were collected before the COVID-19 pandemic (2011-2018). To separate naive from memory CD4+ T cells, cryopreserved PBMCs first underwent CD4 enrichment and then EasySep naive CD4+ T cell enrichment. Leukapheresis product for the unexposed donors was bought commercially. Ficoll-Paque PLUS gradient centrifugation was used to isolate PBMCs from leukapheresis product or whole blood. PBMCs were either cryopreserved at -140 degrees C or used fresh in the expansion assay. The QIAamp Micro DNA Kit was used to extract genomic DNA from the CD4+ T cells. Between the V and J ends, shortened by 1 base and 0 bases respectively, the junction contains 10 bases. Taken from the germline V gene, the CDR1 and CDR2 loops are SGDLS and YYNGEE. The CDR3 spans 15 residues, from the cysteine through the phenylalanine. The only DNA kept is the CDR3, 45 bases in frame from the first base. The research as a whole found: Pre-pandemic and post-infection samples were not both contributed by any donor, so tracing of the source of pre-existing responses was limited. Roughly 64% of donors had memory CD4+ clonotypes that crossrecognized SARS-CoV-2 and at least one common cold coronavirus spike. Small numbers of patients and of tested TCRs limited the study. Since the crossreactivity analysis centred on spike protein, crossreactivity against other viral proteins was not assessed. Crossreactive clones showed significantly weaker SARS-CoV-2-driven expansion than monoreactive clones, consistent with antigenic imprinting. Sequencing naive versus memory cells indicated that the assay picks up memory recall responses, not primary responses primed during culture.

This TCR derives from a human donor in good health. The V and J genes are TRBV9 and TRBJ1-2; the D gene is perhaps TRBD1, from 5 matching bases. The sample was memory CD4+ T cells from PBMCs. This sample's cell subset or site label indicates: memory (non-naive) CD4+ T cells. The CDR3 protein is CASSVRGASNYGYTF. The nucleotide sequence reads as follows: TGTGCCAGCAGCGTAAGGGGAGCATCTAACTATGGCTACACCTTC.